Sequencing of this T cell receptor beta chain was carried out in a study of shared clonotypes between healthy human individuals. Study as a whole: Participating donors consisted of a couple of women and a few men aged 18 to 49. Points from the study as a whole: Donor scarcity curtailed the genetic and exposure-history diversity represented herein.

There were no recent acute infections or vaccinations among the donors, who were healthy HIV-negative adults. Only in-frame clones appear in the TCRdb table, and some are missing; sequencing was by immunoSEQ multiplex PCR. The sample records some 580,000 clones, around 97% being singletons. Note on this clone: Antigen unknown.

The CDR3 spans 17 residues. Germline V gene data show CDR1 as SGHAT and CDR2 as FQNNGV. Trimming left V 3 bases short and J 0 bases short, with 15 bases between. Sequencing was done on a sample of naive CD4+ T cells sorted from blood. Subset of the sample: CD45RA+ positively selected. The V and J genes are TRBV11-2 and TRBJ2-1, with D possibly called TRBD1 or TRBD2 (5 bases each). The sequence was obtained from a woman aged 25 to 39 in good health. The CDR3 region has the DNA TGTGCCAGCAGCTTGGGGCTTAGCGTCCTCTCCTACAATGAGCAGTTCTTC. Residues: CASSLGLSVLSYNEQFF.